Here is one T cell receptor (beta chain) with its context. This entry is derived from a study of blood T cell repertoires in COVID-19. Background on the study: Sample material is recorded as cDNA or gDNA derived from T cells, B-cell-depleted T cells, or PBMCs.

Per the original data handling: Amplification of reference gene primers provided the estimated nucleated cell counts. TCRdb's copy holds only in-frame clones and misses some; the assay was immunoSEQ multiplex PCR. The D gene and trimming were derived from the DNA, and the V and J assignments and clone size from that table. The sample has under 200,000 clones; roughly four fifths are singletons. The germline V gene has CDR1 SGDLS and CDR2 YYNGEE. V lost 5 bases and J lost 0, with 12 bases in between. The CDR3 runs 14 residues. Sequences were obtained from peripheral blood. The source is a woman aged 30 to 39 with acute or convalescent COVID-19. The V and J genes are TRBV9 and TRBJ2-7; a weak D match, TRBD2 (6 bases). CDR3: CASSFGTSSYEQYF. In DNA form, the CDR3 reads TGTGCCAGCAGTTTCGGGACTTCCTCCTACGAGCAGTACTTC.